This T cell receptor beta chain derives from a study of post-analysis software for immune sequencing data. Study in general: Patients had relapsing-remitting, secondary progressive or progressive-relapsing multiple sclerosis; some lacked subtype.

As regards this clonotype: Antigen unknown.

The CDR3 has 15 amino acids. From germline, CDR1 is SGHKS and CDR2 YYEKEE (reference sequence). The germline V and J ends were trimmed by 0 bases and 2 bases, with 11 bases remaining between them. Unique molecular identifiers were built into the TCR beta cDNA libraries. TCRdb redid the calling of the PCR reads with MiXCR, one entry per CDR3 protein. Among fewer than 600,000 distinct CDR3 sequences listed, approximately 45% were seen once. Study results and limitations: Significantly decreased normalized Chao1 diversity was recorded for multiple sclerosis patients relative to controls. A few TRBV segments occurring more often in patients than controls included TRBV5-6, TRBV5-1 and TRBV20-1.

The source of this sequence is a girl between 5 and 17 years old with multiple sclerosis. Sequencing was performed on blood. The chain recombines TRBV5-5 with TRBJ1-2; D remains unclear. CDR3 nucleotides: TGTGCCAGCAGCTTGGGACTCAAGGGAAACTATGGCTACACCTTC. Translated, it gives CASSLGLKGNYGYTF.